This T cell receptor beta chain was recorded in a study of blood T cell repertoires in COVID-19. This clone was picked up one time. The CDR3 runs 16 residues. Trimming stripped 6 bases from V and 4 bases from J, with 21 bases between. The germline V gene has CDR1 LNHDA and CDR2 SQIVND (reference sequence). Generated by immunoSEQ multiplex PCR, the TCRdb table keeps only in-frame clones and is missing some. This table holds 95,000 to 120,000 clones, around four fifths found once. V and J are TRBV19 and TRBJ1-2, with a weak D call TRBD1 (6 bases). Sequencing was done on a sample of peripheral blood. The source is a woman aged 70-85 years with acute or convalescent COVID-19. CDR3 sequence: CASRRGTVGETYGYTF. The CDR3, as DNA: TGTGCCAGTAGGAGGGGGACGGTTGGGGAAACCTATGGCTACACCTTC.